These 18 T cell receptor beta chains were all obtained from the same sample, sequenced in a study of CD8 T cells in ankylosing spondylitis. TCRdb used MiXCR to reprocess the 5' RACE reads, holding one entry per CDR3 protein. This table has around 250,000 distinct CDR3 sequences, about 10% appearing once. The sequencing input was blood, either unsorted or a sorted T cell fraction (not recorded which). These receptor sequences come from a male donor with ankylosing spondylitis or in good health (not recorded which).

The chain recombines TRBV5-1 with TRBJ1-2, with TRBD1 matching 9 bases. The CDR3 consists of 14 residues. Germline-derived CDR1 and CDR2 are SGHRS and YFSETQ. V dropped 4 bases and J dropped 3; count of bases not matched to a gene: 4. The CDR3 spells CASSATGGHYGYTF. CDR3 coding DNA: TGCGCCAGCAGCGCGACAGGGGGGCACTATGGCTACACCTTC.

This clonotype appeared many times. The chain combines TRBV5-1 with TRBJ2-7; 8 bases fit TRBD2. Germline CDR1 and CDR2: SGHRS and YFSETQ. This CDR3 is built from 16 residues. The ends lost 4 bases at V and 0 bases at J; junction bases unmatched: 9. For the CDR3, the DNA is TGCGCCAGCAGCCCGGGAGGGGGACAAGGCTCCTACGAGCAGTACTTC. Protein sequence: CASSPGGGQGSYEQYF.

J is TRBJ2-1 and V is TRBV5-1; D is perhaps TRBD1 (6 bases). Trimming stripped 5 bases from V and 0 bases from J, with 12 bases between. The CDR3 extends over 15 amino acids. Germline-derived CDR1 and CDR2 are SGHRS and YFSETQ. CDR3 amino acids: CASRKTGSSYNEQFF. The CDR3 region has the DNA TGCGCCAGCAGAAAAACAGGGAGCTCCTACAATGAGCAGTTCTTC.

The sample holds many counts of this clonotype. V gene TRBV9 combines with J gene TRBJ2-5; 8 bases map to TRBD1. With V trimmed by 4 bases and J by 5 bases, 10 bases remained unmatched. This CDR3 has 15 residues. Germline lookup yields CDR1 SGDLS and CDR2 YYNGEE. The CDR3 reads CASSFGTGFTETQYF. In DNA, the CDR3 is TGTGCCAGCAGCTTCGGGACAGGTTTTACGGAGACCCAGTACTTC.

This clonotype was found many times. The chain links TRBV5-1 to TRBJ2-6; D might be TRBD2 (6 bases). The CDR3 extends over 16 amino acids. CDR1 and CDR2 (germline): SGHRS, YFSETQ. Trimming left V 0 bases short and J 1 base short, with 8 bases between. CDR3 bases: TGCGCCAGCAGCTTGGACGCGGGGTCTGGGGCCAACGTCCTGACTTTC. This gives the protein CASSLDAGSGANVLTF.

In this sample, this clonotype turned up many times. The V and J genes are TRBV6-1 and TRBJ2-5; D remains ambiguous. The germline gives CDR1 MNHNS, CDR2 SASEGT. Between the trimmed V and J ends, which lost 6 bases and 2 bases, there was a span of 10 bases. The CDR3 has 13 residues. DNA for the CDR3: TGTGCCAGCAGCGCAGTTGTACAAGAGACCCAGTACTTC. It yields the protein CASSAVVQETQYF.

The chain carries TRBV12-3 or TRBV12-4 and TRBJ2-2, with D possibly being TRBD1 or TRBD2 (6 bases each). V dropped 9 bases and J dropped 6 bases, with 23 bases sitting between them. The CDR3 spans 16 residues. This chain's CDR3 is CASSRPGATRAGELFF. Written as DNA, the CDR3 is TGTGCCAGTAGCCGTCCGGGGGCTACACGGGCCGGGGAGCTGTTTTTT.

This clonotype was seen ten or more times. The chain has TRBV5-5 and TRBJ2-7; maybe TRBD1 (6 bases). CDR1 SGHKS and CDR2 YYEKEE come from the germline V gene (reference sequence). The CDR3 has 15 residues. V lost 5 bases, J lost 0 bases, and 15 bases lay in between. Here the CDR3 reads CASRPGTTSSYEQYF. In nucleotides, the CDR3 is TGTGCCAGCAGGCCTGGGACAACCAGCTCCTACGAGCAGTACTTC.

This clonotype was seen only a few times. One junction end disagrees with the germline gene, perhaps due to a read error. The chain employs TRBV15 and TRBJ2-7; a possible D gene is TRBD1 (6 bases). The CDR3 is made up of 14 amino acids. Germline V gene sequence: CDR1 LNHNV, CDR2 YYDKDF (reference sequence). This CDR3 is CTTSSRDNRDEQYF. CDR3 sequence (DNA): TGTACCACCAGCAGCCGGGACAACCGGGACGAGCAGTACTTC.

This clonotype was counted at least ten times. This chain connects TRBV5-1 to TRBJ2-2; 8 bases are a match to TRBD1. V trimming: 5 bases; J trimming: 0 bases; junction bases outside the gene matches: 3. Germline CDR1 SGHRS, CDR2 YFSETQ. This CDR3 contains 15 residues. The CDR3 sequence is CASRRTGPNTGELFF. The DNA of the CDR3 is TGCGCCAGCAGACGGACAGGGCCGAACACCGGGGAGCTGTTTTTT.

The table lists this clonotype with a few counts. The gene calls are TRBV12-3 or TRBV12-4 and TRBJ1-2; D is unresolved. The V end was cut by 3 bases, the J end by 7 bases, with 9 bases between. The length of the CDR3 is 12 residues. CDR3 protein: CASSLGGSGYTF. As DNA, the CDR3 is TGTGCCAGCAGTTTGGGAGGCTCTGGCTACACCTTC.

The genes are TRBV20-1 and TRBJ1-1; D gene unclear. CDR3 length: 14 amino acids. Trimming pared 0 bases from V and 5 bases from J, leaving 13 bases between. The germline V gene encodes CDR1 DFQATT and CDR2 SNEGSKA (reference sequence). CDR3 sequence reads: CSARETRIGTEAFF. Written as DNA, the CDR3 is TGCAGTGCTAGAGAAACGCGGATAGGGACTGAAGCTTTCTTT.

This clonotype has just a few counts. The rearrangement links TRBV3-1 to TRBJ2-7; 13 bases agree with TRBD2. There are 16 residues in the CDR3. Germline V CDR1 and CDR2: LGHDT, YNNKEL (reference sequence). V trimming: 4 bases; J trimming: 3 bases; junction bases outside the gene matches: 6. For the CDR3, the DNA is TGTGCCAGCAGCCCGAGGACTAGCGGGAGACTCTACGAGCAGTACTTC. It translates to CASSPRTSGRLYEQYF.

In this sample, this clonotype turned up a few times. One base away lies a much larger clone, so this may be a sequencing read error. The V call is TRBV12-3 or TRBV12-4, the J call TRBJ1-6; D call uncertain. This CDR3 spans 13 amino acids. This chain's CDR3 is CASSLMGDSPLPF. The CDR3 region has the DNA TGTGCCAGCAGTTTAATGGGTGATTCACCCCTCCCCTTT.

This clonotype was counted many times. The chain recombines TRBV7-2 with TRBJ2-7; TRBD2 agrees at 9 bases. With 5 bases clipped from V and 0 bases from J, the junction kept 5 bases outside the gene matches. This CDR3 region has 15 residues. Germline CDR1 and CDR2: SGHTA and FQGNSA. CDR3 DNA sequence: TGTGCCAGCAGCCGAAGCGGGGGGACCTCCTACGAGCAGTACTTC. This sequence encodes CASSRSGGTSYEQYF. The full variable domain, in which reference TRBV7-2 and TRBJ2-7 provide the parts outside the CDR3, is GAGVSQSPSNKVTEKGKDVELRCDPISGHTALYWYRQSLGQGLEFLIYFQGNSAPDKSGLPSDRFSAERTGGSVSTLTIQRTQQEDSAVYLCASSRSGGTSYEQYFGPGTRLTVT.

There are many counts of this clonotype. This chain uses TRBV20-1 with TRBJ1-1, with TRBD1 matching over 8 bases. There are 15 residues in the CDR3. After removal of 3 bases from V and 2 bases from J, the junction contained 8 bases not matched to a gene. Germline assignment: CDR1 DFQATT and CDR2 SNEGSKA (reference sequence). For the CDR3, the DNA is TGCAGTGCTAGCGGGCAGGGGGCCAGAAACACTGAAGCTTTCTTT. It is translated as CSASGQGARNTEAFF.

The V call is TRBV11-2, the J call TRBJ2-1; D ambiguous. Trimming shortened V by 5 bases and J by 0 bases, and 11 bases separated the two germline ends. Germline loops: CDR1 SGHAT, CDR2 FQNNGV. CDR3 length equals 15 residues. CDR3 loop: CASSPEIRSYNEQFF. The CDR3 DNA reads as TGTGCCAGCAGCCCAGAAATACGCTCCTACAATGAGCAGTTCTTC.

There are many counts of this clonotype. V gene TRBV5-1 combines with J gene TRBJ2-1, with TRBD2 as a possible D gene (6 bases). V was shortened by 0 bases and J by 7 bases, with 14 bases between the two germline ends. Per the germline V gene, CDR1 is SGHRS and CDR2 is YFSETQ. The CDR3 totals 15 residues. CDR3 loop: CASSLVSGSVNEQFF. CDR3 sequence (DNA): TGCGCCAGCAGCTTGGTGAGCGGGTCGGTTAATGAGCAGTTCTTC.